This is a list of T cell receptor beta chains from one sample in a study of cytotoxic CD8 clonotypes in ibrutinib-treated CLL. The method was immunoSEQ multiplex PCR; TCRdb's version includes in-frame clones alone and lacks a portion of them. The sample contains some 150,000 clones, 70% to 80% of which appear only once. The sequences come from PBMCs, collected after 12 months of ibrutinib treatment. The receptors shown here come from a human donor with chronic lymphocytic leukemia. CDR3s include the opening cysteine and the closing phenylalanine or tryptophan. Each record gives: CDR3 DNA, CDR3 protein, clone size, V gene, D gene, J gene. The D gene is left open where the match is weak. Not all rows give a size; the values are once, few, many and, for expanded clones, a class.

CDR3 DNA: TGTGCCAGCAGCTTGGAGACTTCCGGGGAGCTGTTTTTT; CDR3 protein: CASSLETSGELFF; clone size: .; V gene: TRBV5-4; D gene: .; J gene: TRBJ2-2
CDR3 DNA: TGTGCCAGCAGCCCTACCTCCGGGGCCGGCGGGGAGCTGTTTTTT; CDR3 protein: CASSPTSGAGGELFF; clone size: .; V gene: TRBV4-2; D gene: .; J gene: TRBJ2-2
CDR3 DNA: TGTGCCTCCTCGGAATGGACCGCGGGGGATCAGCCCCAGCATTTT; CDR3 protein: CASSEWTAGDQPQHF; clone size: once; V gene: TRBV27; D gene: .; J gene: TRBJ1-5
CDR3 DNA: TGCAGCGCCCGCAGGGAGTGGAACACTGAAGCTTTCTTT; CDR3 protein: CSARREWNTEAFF; clone size: .; V gene: TRBV29-1; D gene: .; J gene: TRBJ1-1
CDR3 DNA: TGTGCCAGCAGTTACGAACGGGCTGGAAACACCATATATTTT; CDR3 protein: CASSYERAGNTIYF; clone size: few; V gene: TRBV6-5; D gene: .; J gene: TRBJ1-3
CDR3 DNA: TGTGCCAGCAACGTGAGGCCGAGTCTATCTGAAAAACTGTTTTTT; CDR3 protein: CASNVRPSLSEKLFF; clone size: once; V gene: TRBV9; D gene: .; J gene: TRBJ1-4
CDR3 DNA: TGTGCCAGCAAGGTGCGGGAGAACTCAGATACGCAGTATTTT; CDR3 protein: CASKVRENSDTQYF; clone size: .; V gene: TRBV27; D gene: TRBD2; J gene: TRBJ2-3
CDR3 DNA: TGTGCCAGCAGCTTAGAAGGGACAGCTTCCCCCTACAATGAGCAGTTCTTC; CDR3 protein: CASSLEGTASPYNEQFF; clone size: .; V gene: TRBV11-3; D gene: TRBD1; J gene: TRBJ2-1
CDR3 DNA: TGTGCCAGCCAAAGCGGGACTTACAATGAGCAGTTCTTC; CDR3 protein: CASQSGTYNEQFF; clone size: .; V gene: TRBV13; D gene: TRBD2; J gene: TRBJ2-1
CDR3 DNA: TGTGCCAGCAGTGAATACAAGGGCAATCAGCCCCAGCATTTT; CDR3 protein: CASSEYKGNQPQHF; clone size: .; V gene: TRBV25-1; D gene: .; J gene: TRBJ1-5
CDR3 DNA: TGTGCCAGCAGCTTAGTGGGACAGTCGCACAATGAGCAGTTCTTC; CDR3 protein: CASSLVGQSHNEQFF; clone size: .; V gene: TRBV11-2; D gene: TRBD1; J gene: TRBJ2-1
CDR3 DNA: TGTGCCAGCAGTAAGAGCAGGGGGTACGAGCAGTACTTC; CDR3 protein: CASSKSRGYEQYF; clone size: .; V gene: TRBV27; D gene: TRBD1; J gene: TRBJ2-7
CDR3 DNA: TGTGCCAGCAACCGGGACCGAGATTTGAGGGAGCAGTACTTC; CDR3 protein: CASNRDRDLREQYF; clone size: .; V gene: TRBV6-1; D gene: .; J gene: TRBJ2-7
CDR3 DNA: TGCGCCAGCAGCTATGGGCCCCTAGGACAGTATGGCTACACCTTC; CDR3 protein: CASSYGPLGQYGYTF; clone size: .; V gene: TRBV4-3; D gene: .; J gene: TRBJ1-2
CDR3 DNA: TGTGCCACCATGGGCAGTAGCAATCAGCCCCAGCATTTT; CDR3 protein: CATMGSSNQPQHF; clone size: few; V gene: TRBV15; D gene: .; J gene: TRBJ1-5
CDR3 DNA: TGTGCCAGCAGCTTAGGGGGTCTATCGACCCAGTACTTC; CDR3 protein: CASSLGGLSTQYF; clone size: .; V gene: TRBV7-8; D gene: .; J gene: TRBJ2-5
CDR3 DNA: TGTGCCAGCAGCTTACTGCGGGGGACCACAGATACGCAGTATTTT; CDR3 protein: CASSLLRGTTDTQYF; clone size: .; V gene: TRBV7-6; D gene: TRBD2; J gene: TRBJ2-3
CDR3 DNA: TGTGCCAGCAGTTTTGTGACTAGCGGTTACGAGCAGTACTTC; CDR3 protein: CASSFVTSGYEQYF; clone size: .; V gene: TRBV28; D gene: TRBD2; J gene: TRBJ2-7
CDR3 DNA: TGTGCCAGCAGTGAATCGGGTGGAGCGGTATACTTC; CDR3 protein: CASSESGGAVYF; clone size: many; V gene: TRBV6-1; D gene: .; J gene: TRBJ2-7
CDR3 DNA: TGCGCCAGCAGCCAAGGGAGACTAGCGGGCGACCTCTCTGGGGCCAACGTCCTGACTTTC; CDR3 protein: CASSQGRLAGDLSGANVLTF; clone size: .; V gene: TRBV4-1; D gene: TRBD2; J gene: TRBJ2-6
CDR3 DNA: TGTGCCACCAGCAACAGGATCAATCAGCCCCAGCATTTT; CDR3 protein: CATSNRINQPQHF; clone size: .; V gene: TRBV15; D gene: .; J gene: TRBJ1-5
CDR3 DNA: TGTGCCAGCAGCTTATCAGGGATGGAGACCCAGTACTTC; CDR3 protein: CASSLSGMETQYF; clone size: .; V gene: TRBV7-9; D gene: .; J gene: TRBJ2-5
CDR3 DNA: TGTGCCAGCAGTCGGACGGCCTCCTACGAGCAGTACTTC; CDR3 protein: CASSRTASYEQYF; clone size: .; V gene: TRBV6-5; D gene: .; J gene: TRBJ2-7
CDR3 DNA: TGTGCCAGCTCACCAACTTTATTCCAAGGGGCGCCCGCTAACTATGGCTACACCTTC; CDR3 protein: CASSPTLFQGAPANYGYTF; clone size: .; V gene: TRBV18; D gene: .; J gene: TRBJ1-2
CDR3 DNA: TGTGCCAGCAGAGGGGGACAGGGTTCGATCGAGCAGTTCTTC; CDR3 protein: CASRGGQGSIEQFF; clone size: .; V gene: TRBV25-1; D gene: TRBD1; J gene: TRBJ2-1
CDR3 DNA: TGTGCCAGCAGCGTAGTGGGACCGACTGGTAATGAGCAGTTCTTC; CDR3 protein: CASSVVGPTGNEQFF; clone size: .; V gene: TRBV9; D gene: .; J gene: TRBJ2-1
CDR3 DNA: TGTGCCAGCAGTCTAACTCAGGGGGTGGGCAATCAGCCCCAGCATTTT; CDR3 protein: CASSLTQGVGNQPQHF; clone size: few; V gene: TRBV28; D gene: TRBD1; J gene: TRBJ1-5
CDR3 DNA: TGCGCCAGCAGCCAAGGGCCAGCGAACACCGGGGAGCTGTTTTTT; CDR3 protein: CASSQGPANTGELFF; clone size: .; V gene: TRBV4-1; D gene: .; J gene: TRBJ2-2
CDR3 DNA: TGTGCCAGCAGTTCTGCCGGGACAGGGGGAGACACTGAAGCTTTCTTT; CDR3 protein: CASSSAGTGGDTEAFF; clone size: .; V gene: TRBV28; D gene: TRBD1; J gene: TRBJ1-1
CDR3 DNA: TGTGCCAGCAGTTTACTAAAGGAAAGTAGTAACTATGGCTACACCTTC; CDR3 protein: CASSLLKESSNYGYTF; clone size: .; V gene: TRBV28; D gene: .; J gene: TRBJ1-2
CDR3 DNA: TGTGCTAGTGGTTTGTTCTCGCAGTATTTT; CDR3 protein: CASGLFSQYF; clone size: .; V gene: TRBV12-5; D gene: .; J gene: TRBJ2-3
CDR3 DNA: TGCGCCAGCCAGGACAGGATGAGCTCCTACGAGCAGTACTTC; CDR3 protein: CASQDRMSSYEQYF; clone size: few; V gene: TRBV10-2; D gene: TRBD1; J gene: TRBJ2-7
CDR3 DNA: TGTGCCTGGATCGAGTGGGACGTGGGAACCTACGAGCAGTACTTC; CDR3 protein: CAWIEWDVGTYEQYF; clone size: .; V gene: TRBV30; D gene: .; J gene: TRBJ2-7
CDR3 DNA: TGTGCCAGCAGCTTGACGGGCAGGGGTAACATTCAGTACTTC; CDR3 protein: CASSLTGRGNIQYF; clone size: once; V gene: TRBV5-6; D gene: .; J gene: TRBJ2-4
CDR3 DNA: TGTGCCAGCAGTTTAACAGGGGGCTCCCCCGTGAACACTGAAGCTTTCTTT; CDR3 protein: CASSLTGGSPVNTEAFF; clone size: .; V gene: TRBV28; D gene: TRBD1; J gene: TRBJ1-1
CDR3 DNA: TGTGCCAGCAGCGTCGATCCGGGACAGGGATATGGCTACACCTTC; CDR3 protein: CASSVDPGQGYGYTF; clone size: .; V gene: TRBV9; D gene: TRBD1; J gene: TRBJ1-2
CDR3 DNA: TGTGCCAGCAGCGGGACAGCCACAGATACGCAGTATTTT; CDR3 protein: CASSGTATDTQYF; clone size: .; V gene: TRBV27; D gene: TRBD1; J gene: TRBJ2-3
CDR3 DNA: TGTGCCAGCAGCCGGACAGGGAGAGATACTGAAGCTTTCTTT; CDR3 protein: CASSRTGRDTEAFF; clone size: few; V gene: TRBV7-3; D gene: TRBD1; J gene: TRBJ1-1
CDR3 DNA: TGTGCCAGCAGTCCACATGGGGGGTCGGGCGAGCAGTACTTC; CDR3 protein: CASSPHGGSGEQYF; clone size: .; V gene: TRBV25-1; D gene: .; J gene: TRBJ2-7
CDR3 DNA: TGTGCCAGCAGTTACACCTATAGTCGGCGAGAGCAGTACTTC; CDR3 protein: CASSYTYSRREQYF; clone size: .; V gene: TRBV6-5; D gene: .; J gene: TRBJ2-7
CDR3 DNA: TGTGCCAGCTCACCATTCCTCACTGAAGCTTTCTTT; CDR3 protein: CASSPFLTEAFF; clone size: few; V gene: TRBV18; D gene: .; J gene: TRBJ1-1
CDR3 DNA: TGTGCCAGCAGTCCCCGTTTCAGCGGTTACAATGAGCAGTTCTTC; CDR3 protein: CASSPRFSGYNEQFF; clone size: .; V gene: TRBV28; D gene: .; J gene: TRBJ2-1
CDR3 DNA: TGTGCCAGTAGTATAGCTGGACAGATTGGCGGCAAAAACATTCAGTACTTC; CDR3 protein: CASSIAGQIGGKNIQYF; clone size: .; V gene: TRBV19; D gene: .; J gene: TRBJ2-4
CDR3 DNA: TGTGCCTGGAGGGCGACAGGGGATCCTTTCGAGGGCTACACCTTC; CDR3 protein: CAWRATGDPFEGYTF; clone size: .; V gene: TRBV30; D gene: TRBD1; J gene: TRBJ1-2
CDR3 DNA: TGCGCCAGCAGCTCTCTAGGGACAGGGCCTAGCACAGATACGCAGTATTTT; CDR3 protein: CASSSLGTGPSTDTQYF; clone size: few; V gene: TRBV5-1; D gene: TRBD1; J gene: TRBJ2-3
CDR3 DNA: TGTGCCAGCTCACCACCAGGCAACAATCAGCCCCAGCATTTT; CDR3 protein: CASSPPGNNQPQHF; clone size: .; V gene: TRBV18; D gene: .; J gene: TRBJ1-5
CDR3 DNA: TGCGCCAGCAGCCAAGATGCGTTGACTAGCAGAACCTACGAGCAGTACTTC; CDR3 protein: CASSQDALTSRTYEQYF; clone size: .; V gene: TRBV4-1; D gene: TRBD2; J gene: TRBJ2-7
CDR3 DNA: TGTGCCAGCTCACCGACGGAGGCAGAGACCCAGTACTTC; CDR3 protein: CASSPTEAETQYF; clone size: .; V gene: TRBV18; D gene: .; J gene: TRBJ2-5
CDR3 DNA: TGTGCCAGCCAGGGACTAGCGGGAGAATACGAGCAGTACTTC; CDR3 protein: CASQGLAGEYEQYF; clone size: .; V gene: TRBV28; D gene: TRBD2; J gene: TRBJ2-7
CDR3 DNA: TGTGCCAGCAGTGAAAGGCAGGGAAAAGCTTTCTTT; CDR3 protein: CASSERQGKAFF; clone size: .; V gene: TRBV2; D gene: .; J gene: TRBJ1-1
CDR3 DNA: TGTGCCAGCAGCTTATCTCTAGCGGGATACAATGAGCAGTTCTTC; CDR3 protein: CASSLSLAGYNEQFF; clone size: .; V gene: TRBV11-2; D gene: TRBD2; J gene: TRBJ2-1
CDR3 DNA: TGCGCCAGCAGCCAAGTGACTAGCGGAACCTACGAGCAGTACTTC; CDR3 protein: CASSQVTSGTYEQYF; clone size: few; V gene: TRBV5-1; D gene: TRBD2; J gene: TRBJ2-7
CDR3 DNA: TGCGCCAGCAGCCCAATTGACAGGACGAACACTGAAGCTTTCTTT; CDR3 protein: CASSPIDRTNTEAFF; clone size: few; V gene: TRBV5-1; D gene: .; J gene: TRBJ1-1